The source of this TCR beta chain is a study of low-dose radiotherapy and immunotherapy resistance in tumors. The sample holds many counts of this clonotype. V gave up 6 bases and J gave up 3 bases, with 15 bases separating them. Germline V CDR1 and CDR2: DFQATT, SNEGSKA (reference sequence). The CDR3 sequence is 13 residues long. TRAV and TRBV primers primed cDNA for both TCRalpha and TCRbeta. With a constant-region primer and a V-primer adapter, TCRs were subjected to approximately 20 PCR cycles of amplification. TCRdb called the reads again in MiXCR, with one record for every CDR3 protein. The sample comprises tens of thousands of distinct CDR3 sequences, around 20% of which are singletons, and 8% to 9.5% rests with the top ten. Time point here: after trial treatment. Treatment here: LDRT plus nivolumab, ipilimumab, low-dose cyclophosphamide and aspirin (RACIN trial).

The input for sequencing was PBMCs, taken after low-dose radiotherapy plus immunotherapy. The chain carries TRBV20-1 and TRBJ2-7; tentatively, D is TRBD1 (6 bases). This clonotype was obtained from a female donor with ovarian cancer. CDR3 loop: CSAAPQGYYEQYF. CDR3 sequence (DNA): TGCAGTGCCGCCCCACAGGGCTACTACGAGCAGTACTTC.